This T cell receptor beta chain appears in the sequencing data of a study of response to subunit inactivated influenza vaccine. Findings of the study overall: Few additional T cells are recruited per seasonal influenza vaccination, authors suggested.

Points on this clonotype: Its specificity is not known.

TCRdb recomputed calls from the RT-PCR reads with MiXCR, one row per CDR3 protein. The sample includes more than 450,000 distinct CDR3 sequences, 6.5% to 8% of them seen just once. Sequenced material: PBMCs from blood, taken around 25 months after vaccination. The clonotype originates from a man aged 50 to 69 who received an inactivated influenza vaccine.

The CDR3 bases are TGTGCCAGCAGCTTAGACTGGGGCTACGAGCAGTACTTC. The encoded protein is CASSLDWGYEQYF. V usage is TRBV7-2 and J usage is TRBJ2-7; no reliable D call. Germline CDR1 and CDR2: SGHTA and FQGNSA. Trimming left V 1 base short and J 3 bases short, with 7 bases between. This CDR3 is built from 13 residues.